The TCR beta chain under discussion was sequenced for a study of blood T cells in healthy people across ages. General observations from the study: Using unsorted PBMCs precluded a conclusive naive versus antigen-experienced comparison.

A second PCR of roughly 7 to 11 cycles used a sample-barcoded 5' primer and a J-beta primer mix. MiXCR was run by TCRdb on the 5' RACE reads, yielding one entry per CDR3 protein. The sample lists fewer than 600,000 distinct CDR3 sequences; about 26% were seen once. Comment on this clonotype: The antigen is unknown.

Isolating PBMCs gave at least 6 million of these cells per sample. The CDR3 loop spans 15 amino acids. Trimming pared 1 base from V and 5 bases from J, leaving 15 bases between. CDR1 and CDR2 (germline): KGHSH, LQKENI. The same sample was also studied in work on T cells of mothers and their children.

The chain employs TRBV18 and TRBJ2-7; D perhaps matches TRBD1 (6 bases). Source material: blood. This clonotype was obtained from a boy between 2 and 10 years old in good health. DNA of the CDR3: TGTGCCAGCTCACCACGCGGGCAGGGGAGCGACGAGCAGTACTTC. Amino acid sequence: CASSPRGQGSDEQYF.